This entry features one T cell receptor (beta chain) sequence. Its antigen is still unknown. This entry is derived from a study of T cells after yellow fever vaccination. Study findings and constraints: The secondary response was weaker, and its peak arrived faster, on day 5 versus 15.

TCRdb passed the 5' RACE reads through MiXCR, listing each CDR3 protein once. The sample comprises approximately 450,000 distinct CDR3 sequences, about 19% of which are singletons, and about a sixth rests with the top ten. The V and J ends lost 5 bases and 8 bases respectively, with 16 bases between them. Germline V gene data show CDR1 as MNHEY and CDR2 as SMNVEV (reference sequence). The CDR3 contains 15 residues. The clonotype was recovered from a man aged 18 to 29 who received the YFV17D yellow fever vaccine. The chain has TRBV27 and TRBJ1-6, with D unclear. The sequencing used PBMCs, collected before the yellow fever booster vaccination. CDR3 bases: TGTGCCAGCAGTCCCGCGACAAGACCGGATTCACCCCTCCACTTT. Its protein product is CASSPATRPDSPLHF.